This TCR beta chain came from a study of CD8+CD57+ T cells in acquired aplastic anemia. Study-level information: Mean yield of DNA from sorted CD4+ and CD8+ cells was 2.5 to 4 ug. Study-level findings and limits: Overlapping CD8+ CDR3 repertoires of patients and controls contained twenty-nine shared sequences.

Genomic DNA served as template for TCR beta VDJ and CDR3 profiling. TCRdb redid the calling of the reads with MiXCR, one entry per CDR3 protein. The sample records under 500,000 distinct CDR3 sequences, approximately 33% being singletons. Patients included in sequencing had previously demonstrated CD8+CD57+ cell expansion by flow cytometry. Each patient had severe acquired aplastic anemia. Ten or more counts support this clonotype. Its matching antigen is unknown. This clonotype was sampled from a human donor with aplastic anemia. Sequenced sample: sorted CD4+, CD8+, or CD8+CD57+ T cells (not recorded which) from PBMCs.

The CDR3 region is CATQAGGSTDTQYF. CDR3 in DNA: TGTGCCACTCAAGCGGGAGGGTCCACAGATACGCAGTATTTT. This sequence joins TRBV2 and TRBJ2-3; 10 bases are shared with TRBD2. CDR1 and CDR2 (germline): SNHLY, FYNNEI. Trimming took 10 bases from V and 2 from J; bases not matched to a gene: 6. This CDR3 has 14 residues.